A selection of T cell receptor beta chains follows, all from one sample in a study of blood T cell repertoires in COVID-19. The repertoire was sequenced with immunoSEQ multiplex PCR; TCRdb's copy has only in-frame clones and lacks some. The top ten clones hold roughly 9.4% of a sample with 390,000 or so clones, around nine tenths of them seen once. The material sequenced was PBMCs or T cells enriched from blood (not recorded which). The source of these receptors is a woman in her fifties or sixties who had recovered from COVID-19. Each CDR3 is given with its conserved first and last residue. A D gene is named only where the DNA matches it firmly. Size values are once, few and many counts, or a class for expanded clones, and some rows have none.

>TRBV30|-|-|TRBJ1-1
TGTGCCTGGAGTGTAAAGAGTTACCCTGAAGCTTTCTTT
CAWSVKSYPEAFF
>TRBV7-9|-|once|TRBJ1-2
TGTGCCAGCAGCCATCTCGACAGACCCTATGGCTACACCTTC
CASSHLDRPYGYTF
>TRBV5-1|TRBD1|-|TRBJ1-2
TGCGCCAGCAGCCACGGGACAGGGTACGGCTACACCTTC
CASSHGTGYGYTF
>TRBV28|TRBD1|-|TRBJ1-2
TGTGCCAGCGCCAGGGGGAACCGCCCATTTGGCTACACCTTC
CASARGNRPFGYTF
>TRBV7-3|-|-|TRBJ1-5
TGTGCCAGCAGCTTTGGGAGGGATCAGCCCCAGCATTTT
CASSFGRDQPQHF
>TRBV10-3|-|-|TRBJ1-3
TGTGCCATCAGTAACGGCTCTGGAAACACCATATATTTT
CAISNGSGNTIYF
>TRBV12-3/TRBV12-4|-|-|TRBJ1-2
TGTGCCAGCAGTCCCGGGCCTTCGGGGGGCTACACCTTC
CASSPGPSGGYTF
>TRBV28|TRBD1|-|TRBJ1-2
TGTGCCAGCAGTTTAGTTGGGACAGGGGCTGGCTACACCTTC
CASSLVGTGAGYTF
>TRBV3-1/TRBV3-2|TRBD1|once|TRBJ2-2
TGTGCCAGCACCGGACAGGGGGAAGCCCCCTACACCGGGGAGCTGTTTTTT
CASTGQGEAPYTGELFF
>TRBV6-1|-|-|TRBJ2-4
TGTGCCAGCAGTGAAAACGGGACACCCATGGCCAAAAACATTCAGTACTTC
CASSENGTPMAKNIQYF
>TRBV4-1|-|-|TRBJ2-3
TGCGCCAGCAGCCAAGGGACTAATACAGATACGCAGTATTTT
CASSQGTNTDTQYF
>TRBV11-2|-|-|TRBJ2-7
TGTGCCAGCAGCTTAGGAGGGAACGAGCAGTACTTC
CASSLGGNEQYF
>TRBV6-5|-|-|TRBJ2-3
TGTGCCAGCAGAAACACCCAAACAACAGATACGCAGTATTTT
CASRNTQTTDTQYF
>TRBV5-6|-|-|TRBJ1-5
TGTGCCAGCAGTCTAACGGTAGACCAGGCCAATCAGCCCCAGCATTTT
CASSLTVDQANQPQHF
>TRBV11-2|-|-|TRBJ1-6
TGTGCCAGCAGTTCGTCCAGGGCATCACCCCTCCACTTT
CASSSSRASPLHF
>TRBV5-1|-|-|TRBJ1-3
TGCGCCAGCAGCGATGGACACTCTGGAAACACCATATATTTT
CASSDGHSGNTIYF
>TRBV5-1|TRBD1|-|TRBJ1-1
TGCGCCAGCAGCTTACAGGGGTGGAACACTGAAGCTTTCTTT
CASSLQGWNTEAFF
>TRBV3-1/TRBV3-2|-|-|TRBJ1-2
TGTGCCAGCAGCCAAGAGGGGAGAGCTAACTATGGCTACACCTTC
CASSQEGRANYGYTF
>TRBV7-2|-|-|TRBJ1-1
TGTGCCAGCAGCTTATTTCACAGGGTAAACACTGAAGCTTTCTTT
CASSLFHRVNTEAFF
>TRBV29-1|TRBD1|-|TRBJ1-1
TGCAGCGTTTCCGGGACAGGGGTGCAGCGGGCTTTCTTT
CSVSGTGVQRAFF
>TRBV30|TRBD1|-|TRBJ1-5
TGTGCCTGGGCTACAGGGGGAAATCAGCCCCAGCATTTT
CAWATGGNQPQHF
>TRBV2|-|-|TRBJ2-5
TGTGCCAGCAGCAGTAGGGGCTTGGCAGAGACCCAGTACTTC
CASSSRGLAETQYF
>TRBV3-1/TRBV3-2|TRBD1|-|TRBJ2-1
TGTGCCAGCAGCCAAGATGAGACAGGGTCTCATGAGCAGTTCTTC
CASSQDETGSHEQFF
>TRBV19|TRBD1|-|TRBJ2-7
TGTGCCAGCGGACGGACAGGCGGTTCCTCCTACGAGCAGTACTTC
CASGRTGGSSYEQYF
>TRBV6-2/TRBV6-3|TRBD1|-|TRBJ2-1
TGTGCCAGCAGTTCCTCCCCCCAGGGGGCGCGGTACAATGAGCAGTTCTTC
CASSSSPQGARYNEQFF
>TRBV19|TRBD1|-|TRBJ1-5
TGTGCCAGTAGTACGTCGGGACAGGGGACCCGGCAGCCCCAGCATTTT
CASSTSGQGTRQPQHF
>TRBV3-1/TRBV3-2|-|once|TRBJ2-5
TGTGCCAGCAGCCAAGCCCCGGAGGGGGGGGGAGAGACCCAGTACTTC
CASSQAPEGGGETQYF
>TRBV18|-|-|TRBJ1-1
TGTGCCAGCTCCCCGACAGTGAACACTGAAGCTTTCTTT
CASSPTVNTEAFF
>TRBV11-2|TRBD2|-|TRBJ2-5
TGTGCCAGCAGCTCGGGACTAGATAGTGGAGAGACCCAGTACTTC
CASSSGLDSGETQYF
>TRBV27|TRBD2|-|TRBJ2-2
TGTGCCAGCAGACAACTCGGGACTAGCATGGGCACCGGGGAGCTGTTTTTT
CASRQLGTSMGTGELFF
>TRBV11-2|-|-|TRBJ1-2
TGTGCCAGCAGCTTATCCGATACCCACTACCAAACTAACTATGGCTACACCTTC
CASSLSDTHYQTNYGYTF
>TRBV4-1|TRBD1|-|TRBJ2-5
TGCGCCAGCAGCACGCCAGACAGGGGATCGGGTATTGAAGAGACCCAGTACTTC
CASSTPDRGSGIEETQYF
>TRBV6-5|-|-|TRBJ2-3
TGTGCCAGCAGCACCTCGCGAAATACGCAGTATTTT
CASSTSRNTQYF
>TRBV6-5|-|-|TRBJ1-2
TGTGCCAGTTCCAGCAGCACTATCTATGGCTACACCTTC
CASSSSTIYGYTF
>TRBV30|TRBD1|-|TRBJ2-7
TGTGCCTGGGGAACCGGGACAGGGATTCCCTACGAGCAGTACTTC
CAWGTGTGIPYEQYF
>TRBV28|TRBD2|-|TRBJ2-5
TGTGCCAGCGGGGGGGGAGGCAGAGAGACCCAGTACTTC
CASGGGGRETQYF
>TRBV11-2|-|-|TRBJ2-5
TGTGCCAGCAGCTCCATCCGGGATCGTCCTTTCCAAGAGACCCAGTACTTC
CASSSIRDRPFQETQYF
>TRBV27|TRBD1|-|TRBJ2-2
TGTGCCAGCAGAACCTCCGGGACAGGGTTAACCGGGGAGCTGTTTTTT
CASRTSGTGLTGELFF
>TRBV5-3|TRBD1|many|TRBJ1-5
TGTGCCAGAAGCTTGCAGGACAGGCGGAATCAGCCCCAGCATTTT
CARSLQDRRNQPQHF
>TRBV9|TRBD1|-|TRBJ2-1
TGTGCCAGCAGCGTAGCCGGCAGGGGGCTGGTCAATGAGCAGTTCTTC
CASSVAGRGLVNEQFF
>TRBV5-1|TRBD1|-|TRBJ2-5
TGCGCCAGCAGCACTAGGCCGGGACAGGGATCGGAGACCCAGTACTTC
CASSTRPGQGSETQYF
>TRBV28|-|-|TRBJ2-2
TGTGCCAGCAGTTCTGACACCGGGGAGCTGTTTTTT
CASSSDTGELFF
>TRBV7-8|TRBD1|-|TRBJ2-1
TGTGCCAGCAGCCCAAGGACAGGGACCAATGAGCAGTTCTTC
CASSPRTGTNEQFF
>TRBV11-2|TRBD2|-|TRBJ2-1
TGTGCCAGCAGCTTAGGTGGTAGCGGGGGGGTACATGAGCAGTTCTTC
CASSLGGSGGVHEQFF
>TRBV7-9|-|-|TRBJ2-7
TGTGCCAGCAGCGTGTCGCCGGCGACAGGTGACGTGGAGCAGTACTTC
CASSVSPATGDVEQYF
>TRBV3-1/TRBV3-2|TRBD1|-|TRBJ1-1
TGTGCCAGCAGCCCGACAGGGTCGAGGGAGGCTGAAGCTTTCTTT
CASSPTGSREAEAFF
>TRBV5-1|-|-|TRBJ2-7
TGCGCCAGCAGCTTGGTGGGGAGCTCCTACGAGCAGTACTTC
CASSLVGSSYEQYF
>TRBV27|-|-|TRBJ1-5
TGTGCCAGCAGTTACAGGGTCAATCAGCCCCAGCATTTT
CASSYRVNQPQHF
>TRBV18|-|-|TRBJ1-6
TGTGCCAGCTCACCACAGGGGCAGGGCCGCAAATCACCCCTCCACTTT
CASSPQGQGRKSPLHF
>TRBV6-5|-|-|TRBJ1-6
TGTGCCAGCAGTTACTCCGGCGGCTCCTATAATTCACCCCTCCACTTT
CASSYSGGSYNSPLHF
>TRBV6-2/TRBV6-3|TRBD1|-|TRBJ1-6
TGTGCCAGCAGCATACCCGGGACAGCTAATTCACCCCTCCACTTT
CASSIPGTANSPLHF
>TRBV28|TRBD2|few|TRBJ2-1
TGTGCCAGCAGCCCGCCGGGACTAGCGGGGAACAATGAGCAGTTCTTC
CASSPPGLAGNNEQFF
>TRBV18|-|-|TRBJ1-6
TGTGCCAGCTCAGCGAACTCCTATAATTCACCCCTCCACTTT
CASSANSYNSPLHF
>TRBV7-2|-|-|TRBJ2-7
TGTGCCAGCAGCTTATCCCCAGGGATCTACGAGCAGTACTTC
CASSLSPGIYEQYF
>TRBV29-1|-|-|TRBJ2-1
TGCAGCGTTGAAGGTTGGAGCTATGAGCAGTTCTTC
CSVEGWSYEQFF